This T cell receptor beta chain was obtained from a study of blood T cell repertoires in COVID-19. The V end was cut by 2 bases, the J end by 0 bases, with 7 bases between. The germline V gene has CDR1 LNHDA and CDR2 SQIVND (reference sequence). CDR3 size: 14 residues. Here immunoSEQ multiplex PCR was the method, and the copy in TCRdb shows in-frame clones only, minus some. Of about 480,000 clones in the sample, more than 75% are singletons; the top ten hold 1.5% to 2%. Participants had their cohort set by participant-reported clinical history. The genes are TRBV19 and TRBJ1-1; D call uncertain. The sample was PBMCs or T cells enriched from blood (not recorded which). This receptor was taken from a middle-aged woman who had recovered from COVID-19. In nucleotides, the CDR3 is TGTGCCAGTAGTATATCGGTTATGAACACTGAAGCTTTCTTT. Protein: CASSISVMNTEAFF. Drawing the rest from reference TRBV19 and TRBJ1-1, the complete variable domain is DGGITQSPKYLFRKEGQNVTLSCEQNLNHDAMYWYRQDPGQGLRLIYYSQIVNDFQKGDIAEGYSVSREKKESFPLTVTSAQKNPTAFYLCASSISVMNTEAFFGQGTRLTVV.